This entry concerns a single T cell receptor (beta chain). Its target antigen remains unknown. The junction departs from the called germline gene at one end, perhaps through a read error. Sequenced on an Illumina HiSeq 1500. The public reads were quality trimmed at Q25 with fastp and then assembled into clones with MiXCR by TCRdb, keeping productive beta chains. Rows are unified per CDR3 protein, each entry keeping the most common DNA and genes. This sample gives about 770,000 distinct CDR3 sequences in total; about 29% of them show up just once. The top ten constitute about 12% of the sample. The intended sense of this specimen's treatment or condition label: in vitro stimulation with specific CMV peptide epitopes to enrich CMV-specific T cells. These data come from a study of T cell repertoires in cytomegalovirus infection (dated by TCRdb to the late 2010s). Regarding the research as a whole: Alongside well-studied HLA-B-restricted epitopes, the peptide stimulations were aimed at recently identified HLA-C-restricted CMV epitopes, whose presentation resists viral immunomodulation. Donor HLA type was relevant to the analysis, because carriage of CMV infection together with the matching HLA type was indicated by public TCR beta signatures.

The CDR3 contains 16 residues, cysteine and phenylalanine counted. Only the CDR3 part of the read is kept: 48 bases, read in frame from the first base. In the germline V gene, CDR1 corresponds to SGDLS and CDR2 to YYNGEE. General findings and caveats noted by the study authors: Cumulative frequency of public TCR beta family members discriminated carriers of CMV infection plus the relevant HLA type in this cohort and an independent roughly 340-donor cohort. In the ex vivo response, HLA-C-restricted CMV-specific TCR beta clonotypes were dominant, and in two of eight donors the single most frequent clonotype came from this HLA-C-restricted group.

The rearrangement combines TRBV9 with TRBJ1-5, with the D gene not clear enough to name. The sequenced sample was cultured CD8+ T cells from PBMCs, obtained from culture after CMV antigen stimulation. The TCR comes from a human donor in good health (CMV status not recorded). Some clones in this sample may be carry-over from other donors' samples. The CDR3 sequence is CASSGPSGSLNRPQHF. The bases read TGTGCCAGCAGCGGACCCTCAGGCAGCCTAAATCGGCCCCAGCATTTT.